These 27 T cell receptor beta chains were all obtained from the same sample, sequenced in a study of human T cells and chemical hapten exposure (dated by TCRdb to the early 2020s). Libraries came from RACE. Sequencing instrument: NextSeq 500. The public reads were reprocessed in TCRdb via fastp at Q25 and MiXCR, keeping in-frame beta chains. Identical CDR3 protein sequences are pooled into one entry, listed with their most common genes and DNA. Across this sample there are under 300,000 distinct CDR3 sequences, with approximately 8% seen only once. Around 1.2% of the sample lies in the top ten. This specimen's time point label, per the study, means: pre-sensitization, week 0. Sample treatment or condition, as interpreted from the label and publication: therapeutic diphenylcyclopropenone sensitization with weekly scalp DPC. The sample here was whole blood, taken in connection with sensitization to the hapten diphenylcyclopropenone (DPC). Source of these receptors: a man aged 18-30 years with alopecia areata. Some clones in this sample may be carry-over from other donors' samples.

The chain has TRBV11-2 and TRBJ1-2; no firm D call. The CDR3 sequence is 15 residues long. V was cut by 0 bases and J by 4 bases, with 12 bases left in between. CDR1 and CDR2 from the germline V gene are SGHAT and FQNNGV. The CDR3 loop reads CASSLDHRPIYGYTF. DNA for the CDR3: TGTGCCAGCAGCTTAGATCACCGACCGATCTATGGCTACACCTTC.

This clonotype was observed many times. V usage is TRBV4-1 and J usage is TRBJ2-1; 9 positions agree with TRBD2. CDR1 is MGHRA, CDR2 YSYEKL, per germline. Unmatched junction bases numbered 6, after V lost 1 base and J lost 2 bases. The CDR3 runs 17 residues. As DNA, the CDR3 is TGCGCCAGCAGCCAAGGATCCGCGGGGGGGGCCTACAATGAGCAGTTCTTC. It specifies CASSQGSAGGAYNEQFF.

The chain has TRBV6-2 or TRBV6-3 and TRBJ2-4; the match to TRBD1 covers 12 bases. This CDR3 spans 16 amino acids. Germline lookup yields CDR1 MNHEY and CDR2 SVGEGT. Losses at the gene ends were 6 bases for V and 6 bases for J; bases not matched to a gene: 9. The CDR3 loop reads CASRSGTGGRGNIQYF. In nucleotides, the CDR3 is TGTGCCAGCAGATCCGGGACAGGGGGCAGGGGAAACATTCAGTACTTC.

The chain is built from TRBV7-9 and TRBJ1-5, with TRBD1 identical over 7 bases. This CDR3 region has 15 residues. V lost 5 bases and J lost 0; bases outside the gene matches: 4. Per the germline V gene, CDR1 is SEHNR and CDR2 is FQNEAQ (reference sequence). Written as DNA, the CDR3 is TGTGCCAGCAGCCAGGGGGGCATTAGCAATCAGCCCCAGCATTTT. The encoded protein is CASSQGGISNQPQHF.

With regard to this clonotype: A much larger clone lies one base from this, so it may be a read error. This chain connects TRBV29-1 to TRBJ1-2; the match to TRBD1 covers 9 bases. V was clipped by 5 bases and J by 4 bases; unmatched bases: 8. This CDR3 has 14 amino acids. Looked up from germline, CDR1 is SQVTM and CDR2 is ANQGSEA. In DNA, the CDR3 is TGCAGCGTTAGCCGGACAGGGGAAATCTATGGCTACACCTTC. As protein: CSVSRTGEIYGYTF. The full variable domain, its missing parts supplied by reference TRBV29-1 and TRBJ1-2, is SAVISQKPSRDICQRGTSLTIQCQVDSQVTMMFWYRQQPGQSLTLIATANQGSEATYESGFVIDKFPISRPNLTFSTLTVSNMSPEDSSIYLCSVSRTGEIYGYTFGSGTRLTVV.

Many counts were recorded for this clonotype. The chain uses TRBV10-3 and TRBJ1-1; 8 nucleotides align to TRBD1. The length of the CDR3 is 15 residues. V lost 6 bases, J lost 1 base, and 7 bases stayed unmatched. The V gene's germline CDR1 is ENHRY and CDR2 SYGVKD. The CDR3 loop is CAIRDRGSSNTEAFF. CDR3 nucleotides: TGTGCCATCAGAGACAGGGGATCTTCGAACACTGAAGCTTTCTTT.

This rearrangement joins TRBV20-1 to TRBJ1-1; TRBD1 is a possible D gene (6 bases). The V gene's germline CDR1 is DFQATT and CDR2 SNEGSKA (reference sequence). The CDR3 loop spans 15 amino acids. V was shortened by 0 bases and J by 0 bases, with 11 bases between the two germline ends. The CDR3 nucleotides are TGCAGTGCTAGAGATAGGGACAACATGAACACTGAAGCTTTCTTT. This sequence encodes CSARDRDNMNTEAFF.

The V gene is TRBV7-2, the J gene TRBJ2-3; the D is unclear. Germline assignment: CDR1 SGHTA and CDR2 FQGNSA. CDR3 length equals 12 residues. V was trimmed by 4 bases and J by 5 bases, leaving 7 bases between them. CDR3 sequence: CASSSVGDTQYF. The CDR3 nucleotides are TGTGCCAGCAGCTCCGTGGGAGATACGCAGTATTTT. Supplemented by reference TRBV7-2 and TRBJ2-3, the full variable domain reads GAGVSQSPSNKVTEKGKDVELRCDPISGHTALYWYRQSLGQGLEFLIYFQGNSAPDKSGLPSDRFSAERTGGSVSTLTIQRTQQEDSAVYLCASSSVGDTQYFGPGTRLTVL.

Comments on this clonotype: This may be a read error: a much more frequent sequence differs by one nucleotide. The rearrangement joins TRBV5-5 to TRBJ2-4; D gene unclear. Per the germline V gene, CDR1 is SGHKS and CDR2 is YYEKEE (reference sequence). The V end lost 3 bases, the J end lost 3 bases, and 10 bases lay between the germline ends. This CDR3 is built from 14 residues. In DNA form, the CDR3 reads TGTGCCAGCAGCTCGGTGGGCGGCAAAAACATTCAGTACTTC. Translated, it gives CASSSVGGKNIQYF.

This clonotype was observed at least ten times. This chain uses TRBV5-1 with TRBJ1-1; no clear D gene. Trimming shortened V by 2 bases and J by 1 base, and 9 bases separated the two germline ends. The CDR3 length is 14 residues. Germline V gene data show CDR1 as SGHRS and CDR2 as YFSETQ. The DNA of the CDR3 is TGCGCCAGCAGCTTTTGGCGGGAGAACACTGAAGCTTTCTTT. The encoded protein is CASSFWRENTEAFF.

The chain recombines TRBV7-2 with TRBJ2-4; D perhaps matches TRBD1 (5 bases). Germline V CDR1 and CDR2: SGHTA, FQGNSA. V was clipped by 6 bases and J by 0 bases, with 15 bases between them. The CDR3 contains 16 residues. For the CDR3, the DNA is TGTGCCAGCAGTCCTACAGGAGATCTAGCCAAAAACATTCAGTACTTC. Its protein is CASSPTGDLAKNIQYF.

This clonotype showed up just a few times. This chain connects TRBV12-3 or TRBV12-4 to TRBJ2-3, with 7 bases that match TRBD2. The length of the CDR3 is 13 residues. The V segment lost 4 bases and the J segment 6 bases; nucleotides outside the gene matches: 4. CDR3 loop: CASSSLLADTQYF. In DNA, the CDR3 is TGTGCCAGCAGTTCCCTACTAGCGGATACGCAGTATTTT.

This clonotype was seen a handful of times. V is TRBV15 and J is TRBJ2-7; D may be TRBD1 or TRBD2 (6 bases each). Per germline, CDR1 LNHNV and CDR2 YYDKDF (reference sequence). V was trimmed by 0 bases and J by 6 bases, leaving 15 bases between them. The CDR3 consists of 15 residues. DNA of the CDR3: TGTGCCACCAGCAGAGAAATACGGGGGCTCAGCGAGCAGTACGTC. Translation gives CATSREIRGLSEQYV.

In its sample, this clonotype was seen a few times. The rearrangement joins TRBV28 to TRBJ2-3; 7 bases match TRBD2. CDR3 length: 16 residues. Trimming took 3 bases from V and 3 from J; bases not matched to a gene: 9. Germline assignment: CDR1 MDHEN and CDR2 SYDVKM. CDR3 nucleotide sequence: TGTGCCAGCAGTTTCAGGACGGCGGGGGTTACAGATACGCAGTATTTT. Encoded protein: CASSFRTAGVTDTQYF.

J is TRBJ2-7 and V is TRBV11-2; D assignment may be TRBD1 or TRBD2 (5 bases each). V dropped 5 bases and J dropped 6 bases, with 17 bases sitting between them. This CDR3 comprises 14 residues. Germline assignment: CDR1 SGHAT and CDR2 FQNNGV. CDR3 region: CASSITRGSIEQYV. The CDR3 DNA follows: TGTGCCAGCAGCATAACTCGGGGCTCGATCGAGCAGTACGTC.

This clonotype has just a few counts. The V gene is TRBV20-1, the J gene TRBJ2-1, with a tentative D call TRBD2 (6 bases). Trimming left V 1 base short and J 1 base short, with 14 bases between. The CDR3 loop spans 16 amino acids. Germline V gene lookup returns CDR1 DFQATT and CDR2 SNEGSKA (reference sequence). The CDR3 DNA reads TGCAGTGCTAGAGCCCGGAGGGCGCTTTCCTACAATGAGCAGTTCTTC. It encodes CSARARRALSYNEQFF.

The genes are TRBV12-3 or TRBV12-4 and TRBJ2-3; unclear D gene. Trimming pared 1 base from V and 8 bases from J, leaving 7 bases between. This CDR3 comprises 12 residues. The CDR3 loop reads CASSLDGSTQYF. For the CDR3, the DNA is TGTGCCAGCAGTTTAGACGGCAGTACGCAGTATTTT.

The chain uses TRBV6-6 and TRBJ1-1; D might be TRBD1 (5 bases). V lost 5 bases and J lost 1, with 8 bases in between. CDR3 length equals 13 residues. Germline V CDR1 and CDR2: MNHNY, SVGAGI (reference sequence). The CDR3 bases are TGTGCCAGCAGTGATCAGGGGAACACTGAAGCTTTCTTT. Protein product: CASSDQGNTEAFF.

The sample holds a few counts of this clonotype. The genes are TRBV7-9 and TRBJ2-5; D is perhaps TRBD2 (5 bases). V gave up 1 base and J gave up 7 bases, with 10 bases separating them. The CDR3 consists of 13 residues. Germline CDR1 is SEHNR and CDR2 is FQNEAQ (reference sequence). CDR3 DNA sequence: TGTGCCAGCAGCTTAGACGGCGAGGGGACCCAGTACTTC. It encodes CASSLDGEGTQYF. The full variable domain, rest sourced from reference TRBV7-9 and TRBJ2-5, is DTGVSQNPRHKITKRGQNVTFRCDPISEHNRLYWYRQTLGQGPEFLTYFQNEAQLEKSRLLSDRFSAERPKGSFSTLEIQRTEQGDSAMYLCASSLDGEGTQYFGPGTRLLVL.

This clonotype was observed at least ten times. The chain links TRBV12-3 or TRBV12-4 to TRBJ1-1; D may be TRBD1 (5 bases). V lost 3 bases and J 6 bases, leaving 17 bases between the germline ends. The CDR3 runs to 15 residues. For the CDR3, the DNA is TGTGCCAGCAGTTTCATTTCAGGGAGCCGGCCTGAAGCTTTCTTT. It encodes CASSFISGSRPEAFF.

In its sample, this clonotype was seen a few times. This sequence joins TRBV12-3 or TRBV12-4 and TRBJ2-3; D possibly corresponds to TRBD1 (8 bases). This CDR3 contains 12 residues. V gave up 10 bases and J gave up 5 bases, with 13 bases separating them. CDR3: CATTGGEDTQYF. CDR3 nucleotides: TGTGCCACCACAGGGGGGGAAGATACGCAGTATTTT.

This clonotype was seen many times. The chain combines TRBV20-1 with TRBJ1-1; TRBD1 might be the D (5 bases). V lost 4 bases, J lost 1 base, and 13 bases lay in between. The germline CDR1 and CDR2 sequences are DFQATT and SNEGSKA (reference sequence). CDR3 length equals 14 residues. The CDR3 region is CSAKQGHQNTEAFF. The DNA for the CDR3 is TGCAGTGCTAAACAAGGACACCAGAACACTGAAGCTTTCTTT.

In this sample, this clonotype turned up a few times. The CDR3, as DNA: TGCGCCAGCAGTCAAGGACCGTACACAGATACGCAGTATTTT. Translating gives CASSQGPYTDTQYF. The chain combines TRBV23-1 with TRBJ2-3; D is unresolved. TRBV23-1 is flagged as an ORF with uncertain function. The V end was cut by 2 bases, the J end by 2 bases, with 8 bases between. CDR3 length equals 14 residues.

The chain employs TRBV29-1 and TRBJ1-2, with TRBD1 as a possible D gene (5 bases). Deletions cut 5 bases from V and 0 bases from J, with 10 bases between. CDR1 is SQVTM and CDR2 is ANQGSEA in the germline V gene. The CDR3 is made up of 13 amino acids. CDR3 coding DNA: TGCAGCGTTTGGGTACAGGCTAACTATGGCTACACCTTC. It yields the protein CSVWVQANYGYTF.

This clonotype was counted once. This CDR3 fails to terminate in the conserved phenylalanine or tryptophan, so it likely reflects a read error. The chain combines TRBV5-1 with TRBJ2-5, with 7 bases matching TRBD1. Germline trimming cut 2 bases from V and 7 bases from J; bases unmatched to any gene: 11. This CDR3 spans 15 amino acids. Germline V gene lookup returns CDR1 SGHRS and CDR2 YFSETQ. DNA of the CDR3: TGCGCCAGCAGCTTCCAAGACAGGAAGGGGGCGACCCAGTACTCC. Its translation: CASSFQDRKGATQYS.

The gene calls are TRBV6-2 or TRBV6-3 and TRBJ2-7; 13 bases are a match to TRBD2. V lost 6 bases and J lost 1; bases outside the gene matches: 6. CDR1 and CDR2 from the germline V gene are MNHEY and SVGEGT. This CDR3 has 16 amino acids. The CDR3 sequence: CASSPGLAGASYEQYF. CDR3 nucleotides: TGTGCCAGCAGCCCCGGACTAGCGGGGGCATCCTACGAGCAGTACTTC.

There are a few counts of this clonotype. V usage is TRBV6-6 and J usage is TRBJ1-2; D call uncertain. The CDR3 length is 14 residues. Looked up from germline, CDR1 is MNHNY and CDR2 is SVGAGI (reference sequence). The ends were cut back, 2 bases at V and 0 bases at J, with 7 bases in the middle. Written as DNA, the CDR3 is TGTGCCAGCAGTTACGGATTTCCTAACTATGGCTACACCTTC. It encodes CASSYGFPNYGYTF.